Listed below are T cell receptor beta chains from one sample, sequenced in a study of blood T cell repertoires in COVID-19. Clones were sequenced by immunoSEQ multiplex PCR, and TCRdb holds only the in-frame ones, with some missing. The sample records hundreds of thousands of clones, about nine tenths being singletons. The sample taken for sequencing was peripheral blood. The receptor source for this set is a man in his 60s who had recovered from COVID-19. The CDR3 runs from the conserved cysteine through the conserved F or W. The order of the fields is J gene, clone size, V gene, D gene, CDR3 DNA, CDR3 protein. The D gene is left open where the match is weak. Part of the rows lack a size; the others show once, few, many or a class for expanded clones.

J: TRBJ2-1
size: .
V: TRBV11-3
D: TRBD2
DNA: TGTGCCAGCAGCTTACCTCGGACTAGCGGGAGATCCAATGAGCAGTTCTTC
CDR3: CASSLPRTSGRSNEQFF

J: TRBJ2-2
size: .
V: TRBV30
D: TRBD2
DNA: TGTGCCTGGAGCCAAAGGACTAGCGGGAGGTTGCCCGGGGAGCTGTTTTTT
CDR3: CAWSQRTSGRLPGELFF

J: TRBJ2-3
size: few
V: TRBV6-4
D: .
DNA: TGTGCCAGCAGTGAGGGCCCTAGCACAGATACGCAGTATTTT
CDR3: CASSEGPSTDTQYF

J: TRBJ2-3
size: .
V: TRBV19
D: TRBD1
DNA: TGTGCCAGTAGTGCTCCCGGGACAGGGCAAGCAGATACGCAGTATTTT
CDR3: CASSAPGTGQADTQYF

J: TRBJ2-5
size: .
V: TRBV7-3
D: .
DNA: TGTGCCAGCAGCCCCCAGCGACAAGAGACCCAGTACTTC
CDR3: CASSPQRQETQYF

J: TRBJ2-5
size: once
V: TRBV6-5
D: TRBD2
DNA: TGTGCCAGCAGCCTACCGTATGGCGGGGGGGAGACCCAGTACTTC
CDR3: CASSLPYGGGETQYF

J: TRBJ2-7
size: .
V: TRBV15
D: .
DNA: TGTGCCACCAGCAGAGATCTAGGCGGCCGAGCCTACGAGCAGTACTTC
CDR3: CATSRDLGGRAYEQYF

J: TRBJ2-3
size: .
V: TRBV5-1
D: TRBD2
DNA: TGCGCCAGCAGCTTGGGCGGGGGGGCAACAGATACGCAGTATTTT
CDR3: CASSLGGGATDTQYF

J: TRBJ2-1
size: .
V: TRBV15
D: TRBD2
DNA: TGTGCCACCAGCAGGGGGACTAGCGAACGCTACAATGAGCAGTTCTTC
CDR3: CATSRGTSERYNEQFF

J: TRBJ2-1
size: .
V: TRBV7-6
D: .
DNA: TGTGCCAGCAGTCCCAGCGGGCGTGAGCAGTTCTTC
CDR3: CASSPSGREQFF

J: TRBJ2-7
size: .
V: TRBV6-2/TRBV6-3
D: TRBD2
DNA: TGTGCCAGCCGCCGGCTAGCGGGTCCCGAGCAGTACTTC
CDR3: CASRRLAGPEQYF

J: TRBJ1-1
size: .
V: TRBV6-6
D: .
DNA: TGTGCCAGCAGTACGCAGGGGAACACTGAAGCTTTCTTT
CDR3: CASSTQGNTEAFF

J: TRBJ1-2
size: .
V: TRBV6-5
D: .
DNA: TGTGCCAGCAGCGTAGCCCGGCTAGGCTACACCTTC
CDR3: CASSVARLGYTF

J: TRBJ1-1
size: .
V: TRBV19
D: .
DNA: TGTGCCAGTAGTACCGGACAGTGGGTTACTGAAGCTTTCTTT
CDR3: CASSTGQWVTEAFF

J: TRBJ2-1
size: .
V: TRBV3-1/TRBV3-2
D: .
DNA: TGTGCCAGCAGCCAAGGGCCCACTAGTACCAGTGAGCAGTTCTTC
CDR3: CASSQGPTSTSEQFF

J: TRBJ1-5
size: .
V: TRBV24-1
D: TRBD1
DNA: TGTGCCACCAGTGAGCCCGGGACAGGGTCCCTCCAGCCCCAGCATTTT
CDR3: CATSEPGTGSLQPQHF